A selection of T cell receptor beta chains follows, all from one sample in a study of human thymus T cells. Clones were sequenced by immunoSEQ multiplex PCR, and TCRdb holds only the in-frame ones, with some missing. Of tens of thousands of clones listed, around 94% are singletons. The sample comprised blood. The receptors were sampled from a boy under two years old with a congenital heart defect but otherwise immunologically healthy. CDR3s include the opening cysteine and the closing phenylalanine or tryptophan. Size tells how often a clone was seen (once, few, many) or the class of an expanded clone, and some rows leave it out.

>TRBV4-1|-|TRBJ2-7
CASSRDPILAAAYEQYF
>TRBV11-3|-|TRBJ2-3
CASSLGQPRADTQYF
>TRBV7-9|-|TRBJ2-3
CASSLGRSPFSSTDTQYF
>TRBV27|-|TRBJ2-2
CASSLRGGELFF
>TRBV5-1|once|TRBJ2-1
CASSLAPGLASYNEQFF
>TRBV7-8|-|TRBJ1-1
CASSDRYMNTEAFF
>TRBV19|-|TRBJ1-4
CASSTGANEKLFF
>TRBV7-8|once|TRBJ1-2
CASSLSGRGYGYTF
>TRBV11-2|-|TRBJ2-1
CASSLGGLLMGNEQFF
>TRBV9|-|TRBJ1-5
CASSVGGGTNQPQHF
>TRBV5-4|-|TRBJ2-1
CASSIGGGYNEQFF
>TRBV7-9|-|TRBJ2-5
CASSRDRGLETQYF
>TRBV7-2|-|TRBJ2-1
CASRAPGGHIYNEQFF
>TRBV7-2|-|TRBJ2-7
CASSYLGWAYEQYF
>TRBV29-1|-|TRBJ2-5
CSVEEGGRETQYF
>TRBV7-6|-|TRBJ2-3
CASSMTIMDTQYF
>TRBV5-4|-|TRBJ2-1
CASSLVSGGSFNEQFF
>TRBV10-1|once|TRBJ2-7
CASPRERGGYF
>TRBV7-2|-|TRBJ2-1
CASSSDRGRSEQFF
>TRBV25-1|-|TRBJ1-1
CASSEGNTEAFF
>TRBV28|-|TRBJ1-2
CASSFWGYGYTF
>TRBV4-3|once|TRBJ2-3
CASSQERGRDTQYF
>TRBV4-3|-|TRBJ2-1
CASSQQPPGQPYNEQFF
>TRBV15|-|TRBJ1-6
CATRPGLDTVLGSPLHF
>TRBV28|-|TRBJ2-3
CASSLSGGPWDTQYF
>TRBV20-1|-|TRBJ1-2
CSARENRGYTF
>TRBV4-2|-|TRBJ1-2
CASSQDHNYGYTF
>TRBV13|-|TRBJ1-1
CASSLGLGRLNTEAFF
>TRBV4-2|once|TRBJ2-3
CASSLEEERGFTDTQYF
>TRBV18|-|TRBJ2-7
CASTGDRSSYEQYF
>TRBV7-2|-|TRBJ1-3
CASSPRSGNTIYF
>TRBV11-3|-|TRBJ2-5
CASSLKQETQYF
>TRBV7-3|-|TRBJ1-2
CASSPGTGAPYGYTF
>TRBV28|-|TRBJ2-4
CASSYTGTAKNIQYF
>TRBV11-2|-|TRBJ2-7
CASSLSRTYEQYF
>TRBV5-1|-|TRBJ2-5
CASRETQYF
>TRBV6-5|-|TRBJ2-7
CASSYSSAYEQYF
>TRBV7-9|once|TRBJ2-3
CASSLGLAGGQKDTQYF
>TRBV2|-|TRBJ2-4
CGVGVAGKNIQYF
>TRBV9|-|TRBJ2-5
CASSFSGQETQYF
>TRBV21-1|-|TRBJ1-4
CASSKVATNEKLFF
>TRBV6-5|-|TRBJ1-4
CASSYYRGGEKLFF
>TRBV5-1|-|TRBJ2-3
CASTPTSGGLTDTQYF
>TRBV7-6|-|TRBJ2-7
CASSLVPGPGGYEQYF
>TRBV28|-|TRBJ1-1
CASSLDGYTEAFF
>TRBV28|-|TRBJ1-2
CASGILSEGPSNYGYTF
>TRBV30|-|TRBJ2-1
CAWVDPPTSGGYNEQFF
>TRBV6-5|-|TRBJ2-7
CASSYVLATDTYEQYF
>TRBV7-9|-|TRBJ1-2
CASSSTGGYGYTF
>TRBV19|-|TRBJ2-7
CASSRTGGSYEQYF
>TRBV4-3|-|TRBJ1-5
CASSQVRQANQPQHF
>TRBV27|-|TRBJ2-5
CASSLDRRRGETQYF